This T cell receptor (beta chain) was captured in a study of T cells in Graves' hyperthyroidism and ophthalmopathy. Whole-study findings and limits: Blood held most thyroid clonotypes expanded above 0.001 frequency.

Researchers took RNA transcripts and amplified the TCR beta CDR3 regions from them. Researchers ran a first-round RT-PCR on the TCR CDR3 using the HTBI primer set. TCRdb reprocessed the multiplex PCR reads via MiXCR and lists one record per CDR3 protein. The table includes a few hundred thousand distinct CDR3 sequences, 40% to 55% detected once. Germline V gene sequence: CDR1 SEHNR, CDR2 FQNEAQ (reference sequence). This CDR3 contains 14 residues. This clonotype was detected only a few times. What it recognizes is unknown. This receptor was obtained from a woman aged 18-29 years with Graves' hyperthyroidism. The V call is TRBV7-9, the J call TRBJ2-7; 7 bases line up with TRBD2. The DNA end is a closer match to TRBJ2-1, so the J assignment may be wrong. Sequencing was performed on peripheral blood or thyroid tissue (not recorded which). The CDR3 sequence is CASSIAVAGHEQFF. The CDR3 coding sequence is TGTGCCAGCAGTATAGCCGTAGCGGGTCATGAGCAGTTCTTC.